The 27 T cell receptor beta chains reported below all come from one sample, sequenced in a study of T cell responses to AZD1222 COVID-19 vaccine. Assay used: immunoSEQ multiplex PCR; TCRdb lists only in-frame clones, some missing. The data hold around 180,000 clones, with roughly 91% observed a single time. This specimen consisted of peripheral blood, obtained 28 days after the second AZD1222 dose. Receptors originate from an adult who received the AZD1222 COVID-19 vaccine.

The CDR3 loop reads CASSWRDRQNIQYF. The CDR3 coding sequence is TGTGCCAGCAGTTGGAGGGACAGGCAAAACATTCAGTACTTC. The chain carries TRBV2 and TRBJ2-4; 8 bases line up with TRBD1. After removal of 5 bases from V and 5 bases from J, the junction contained 5 bases not matched to a gene. The CDR3 has 14 residues. Germline assignment: CDR1 SNHLY and CDR2 FYNNEI.

This clone was seen only once. The chain uses TRBV24-1 and TRBJ2-5; 8 nucleotides match TRBD2. The CDR3 extends over 14 amino acids. The J segment lost 5 bases and the V segment lost 5 bases, leaving 6 bases of the junction unmatched. From germline, CDR1 is KGHDR and CDR2 SFDVKD. The CDR3 protein is CATSGPGLGETQYF. The CDR3 bases are TGTGCCACCAGTGGACCGGGACTAGGGGAGACCCAGTACTTC.

The V gene is TRBV7-8, the J gene TRBJ2-7; D is unclear. V was cut by 1 base and J by 2 bases, with 9 bases left in between. Per the germline V gene, CDR1 is SGHVS and CDR2 is FQNEAQ. CDR3 size: 14 residues. The CDR3 bases are TGTGCCAGCAGCTTAGTGGATGGGACCTACGAGCAGTACTTC. It codes for CASSLVDGTYEQYF.

The V gene is TRBV5-1, the J gene TRBJ2-2, with D uncertain. Germline CDR1 and CDR2: SGHRS and YFSETQ. The germline V and J ends were trimmed by 1 base and 5 bases, with 6 bases remaining between them. The CDR3 has 13 residues. Here the CDR3 reads CASSLLDTGELFF. The CDR3 DNA reads as TGCGCCAGCAGCTTGCTCGATACCGGGGAGCTGTTTTTT.

This clone has just one count. The rearrangement joins TRBV2 to TRBJ2-7; 8 nucleotides match TRBD1. The CDR3 is 15 residues long. Germline V gene lookup returns CDR1 SNHLY and CDR2 FYNNEI. Trimming removed 3 bases from V and 0 bases from J; junction bases left unmatched: 4. As DNA, the CDR3 is TGTGCCAGCAGTGAGGCAGGGGGCGGCTCCTACGAGCAGTACTTC. It specifies CASSEAGGGSYEQYF.

The chain recombines TRBV12-3 or TRBV12-4 with TRBJ2-5, with D perhaps matching TRBD1 (6 bases). V lost 4 bases and J 5 bases, leaving 11 bases between the germline ends. The CDR3 is 13 residues long. This CDR3 reads CASSYRAAETQYF. In nucleotides, the CDR3 is TGTGCCAGCAGTTACAGGGCAGCGGAGACCCAGTACTTC.

The chain employs TRBV12-3 or TRBV12-4 and TRBJ2-2; D unclear. The CDR3 extends over 13 amino acids. Trimming took off 3 bases at V and 7 bases at J, with 9 bases between the two ends. DNA for the CDR3: TGTGCCAGCAGTTTTCTACGAGGCGGGGAGCTGTTTTTT. Its translation is CASSFLRGGELFF.

The V and J genes are TRBV7-9 and TRBJ1-2; TRBD1 aligns across 9 bases. This CDR3 is built from 15 residues. Trimming took 1 base from V and 4 from J; bases not matched to a gene: 4. Germline V CDR1 and CDR2: SEHNR, FQNEAQ (reference sequence). The CDR3 region has the DNA TGTGCCAGCAGCTTAGGGGACAGGGTCCGCTATGGCTACACCTTC. It specifies CASSLGDRVRYGYTF.

The chain is built from TRBV27 and TRBJ2-3; D remains ambiguous. Germline CDR1 and CDR2: MNHEY and SMNVEV (reference sequence). V was trimmed by 8 bases and J by 3 bases, leaving 21 bases between them. This CDR3 is 16 amino acids long. In DNA form, the CDR3 reads TGTGCCAGCTCGCATGGGCGCGAATTTCGGACAGATACGCAGTATTTT. Its protein product is CASSHGREFRTDTQYF.

This clone was detected only once. The chain couples TRBV7-3 to TRBJ2-1; the D gene is possibly TRBD2 (6 bases). Trimming pared 5 bases from V and 9 bases from J, leaving 14 bases between. Looked up from germline, CDR1 is SGHTA and CDR2 is FQGTGA. This CDR3 contains 13 residues. The CDR3 DNA reads TGTGCCAGCAGCACCCGGGACGGGGGTGAGCAGTTCTTC. It is translated as CASSTRDGGEQFF.

The chain employs TRBV28 and TRBJ1-1; D might be TRBD1 (5 bases). With 2 bases removed from V and 3 bases from J, the gap between germline ends came to 13 bases. CDR3 length: 15 amino acids. From germline, CDR1 is MDHEN and CDR2 SYDVKM. CDR3 coding DNA: TGTGCCAGCAGTTTAGTGGATCTGGGGGACACTGAAGCTTTCTTT. It codes for CASSLVDLGDTEAFF.

V gene TRBV27 combines with J gene TRBJ2-7; 10 bases match TRBD2. The CDR3 extends over 14 amino acids. Per germline, CDR1 MNHEY and CDR2 SMNVEV (reference sequence). With 7 bases clipped from V and 5 bases from J, the junction kept 8 bases outside the gene matches. CDR3: CASTLAGGSDEQYF. CDR3 nucleotide sequence: TGTGCCAGCACCTTAGCGGGAGGTAGTGACGAGCAGTACTTC.

The V call is TRBV6-5, the J call TRBJ2-1; 14 positions agree with TRBD2. With V trimmed by 4 bases and J by 12 bases, 8 bases remained unmatched. Germline V gives CDR1 MNHEY, CDR2 SVGAGI. The CDR3 runs to 15 residues. The CDR3 bases are TGTGCCAGCAGTTTCGGGACTAGCGGGGGTGGCGGGCAGTTCTTC. As protein: CASSFGTSGGGGQFF.

V usage is TRBV7-9 and J usage is TRBJ2-3; 11 bases are a match to TRBD2. Looked up from germline, CDR1 is SEHNR and CDR2 is FQNEAQ (reference sequence). The CDR3 spans 16 residues. J was trimmed by 0 bases and V by 5 bases; bases with no gene match: 4. CDR3 in amino acids: CASSPRTSGSTDTQYF. The CDR3 coding sequence is TGTGCCAGCAGCCCTCGGACTAGCGGGAGCACAGATACGCAGTATTTT.

This clone was counted a single time. The chain has TRBV30 and TRBJ1-2; D is undetermined. V dropped 3 bases and J dropped 2 bases, with 13 bases sitting between them. Germline loops: CDR1 GTSNPN, CDR2 SVGIG (reference sequence). The CDR3 consists of 14 residues. This CDR3 is CAWSLSRGNYGYTF. The CDR3 bases are TGTGCCTGGAGCCTCAGCCGGGGAAACTATGGCTACACCTTC.

This sequence joins TRBV19 and TRBJ2-3; no clear D. This CDR3 region has 11 residues. Germline V gives CDR1 LNHDA, CDR2 SQIVND (reference sequence). V was trimmed by 7 bases and J by 6 bases, leaving 8 bases between them. The CDR3 region is CASKGWDTQYF. The CDR3 DNA follows: TGTGCCAGTAAGGGATGGGATACGCAGTATTTT.

This chain connects TRBV6-5 to TRBJ2-5, with 7 bases aligning to TRBD2. The CDR3 sequence is 10 residues long. V lost 8 bases to trimming and J lost 9 bases; unmatched junction nucleotides: 3. Germline assignment: CDR1 MNHEY and CDR2 SVGAGI. The CDR3 nucleotides read TGTGCCAGCTACCGGGAGGCCCAGTACTTC. Translation gives CASYREAQYF.

This chain uses TRBV5-4 with TRBJ1-6, with 10 bases matching TRBD1. This CDR3 contains 15 residues. The germline V gene encodes CDR1 SGHNT and CDR2 YYREEE (reference sequence). After removal of 5 bases from V and 7 bases from J, the junction contained 6 bases not matched to a gene. The CDR3: CASSWGTGVNSPLHF. In nucleotides, the CDR3 is TGTGCCAGCAGTTGGGGGACAGGGGTGAATTCACCCCTCCACTTT.

Here the CDR3 DNA reads TGTGCCAGCAGTGATCTGACAGGGGGTTACACAGATACGCAGTATTTT. It specifies CASSDLTGGYTDTQYF. The chain links TRBV6-1 to TRBJ2-3; TRBD1 aligns across 9 bases. The CDR3 totals 16 residues. Germline V gives CDR1 MNHNS, CDR2 SASEGT. V shed 3 bases and J 2 bases; nucleotides not matched to a gene: 6.

The gene calls are TRBV2 and TRBJ1-4; D unclear. This CDR3 comprises 14 residues. Trimming left V 3 bases short and J 4 bases short, with 9 bases between. CDR1 and CDR2 from the germline V gene are SNHLY and FYNNEI. The CDR3 DNA reads as TGTGCCAGCAGTGACAGACGGAATAATGAAAAACTGTTTTTT. This sequence encodes CASSDRRNNEKLFF.

This clone was detected once. The CDR3 DNA sequence: TGTGCCAGCAGCCCGACAGGGCGCGGTCAGCCCCAGCATTTT. Translation gives CASSPTGRGQPQHF. The chain combines TRBV11-2 with TRBJ1-5; 7 bases line up with TRBD1. The V gene's germline CDR1 is SGHAT and CDR2 FQNNGV. J gave up 6 bases and V 5 bases, and 7 bases lay outside the gene matches. The CDR3 covers 14 residues.

V gene TRBV15 combines with J gene TRBJ1-2, with 9 bases that match TRBD1. CDR1 is LNHNV, CDR2 YYDKDF, per germline (reference sequence). The CDR3 consists of 15 residues. V shed 0 bases and J 4 bases; nucleotides not matched to a gene: 3. The CDR3 DNA sequence: TGTGCCACCAGCAGAGATCTGACAGGGGGCTATGGCTACACCTTC. It encodes CATSRDLTGGYGYTF.

This clone was seen once. The chain has TRBV25-1 and TRBJ2-7, with 7 bases identical to TRBD1. The V segment lost 5 bases and the J segment 1 base; nucleotides outside the gene matches: 5. Germline V lookup: CDR1 MGHDK, CDR2 SYGVNS. The length of the CDR3 is 14 residues. The CDR3 loop is CASSHRGWSYEQYF. CDR3 nucleotide sequence: TGTGCCAGCAGTCACAGGGGATGGTCCTACGAGCAGTACTTC.

The chain joins TRBV30 to TRBJ1-6; D perhaps matches TRBD1 (6 bases). V gave up 5 bases and J gave up 7 bases, with 12 bases separating them. The germline gives CDR1 GTSNPN, CDR2 SVGIG (reference sequence). This CDR3 is built from 13 residues. The CDR3 DNA is TGTGCCTGGGGGAGGGGGGGCAATTCACCCCTCCACTTT. It codes for CAWGRGGNSPLHF.

This clone was detected only a few times. The V and J genes are TRBV12-3 or TRBV12-4 and TRBJ1-2; D call uncertain. This CDR3 has 11 amino acids. V was cut by 6 bases and J by 3 bases, with 5 bases left in between. CDR3 nucleotides: TGTGCCAGCAGCGGGGACTATGGCTACACCTTC. Translation gives CASSGDYGYTF.

The rearrangement links TRBV15 to TRBJ1-2, with D unclear. The V gene's germline CDR1 is LNHNV and CDR2 YYDKDF (reference sequence). CDR3 size: 14 residues. Trimming took off 5 bases at V and 0 bases at J, with 10 bases between the two ends. CDR3: CATSPGTPNYGYTF. CDR3 nucleotides: TGTGCCACCAGCCCGGGAACCCCTAACTATGGCTACACCTTC.

This chain joins TRBV30 and TRBJ1-4; unclear D gene. Trimming removed 1 base at V and 6 bases at J, with 6 bases between. Looked up from germline, CDR1 is GTSNPN and CDR2 is SVGIG (reference sequence). This CDR3 is 12 amino acids long. DNA for the CDR3: TGTGCCTGGAGTGATTTTGATGAAAAACTGTTTTTT. Its translation is CAWSDFDEKLFF. The full variable domain, rest sourced from reference TRBV30 and TRBJ1-4, is SQTIHQWPATLVQPVGSPLSLECTVEGTSNPNLYWYRQAAGRGLQLLFYSVGIGQISSEVPQNLSASRPQDRQFILSSKKLLLSDSGFYLCAWSDFDEKLFFGSGTQLSVL.